This T cell receptor (beta chain) was found in a study of OX40 agonist ivuxolimab in advanced cancers. On the study more broadly: Hepatocellular carcinoma, melanoma, renal cell or head and neck cancer was diagnosed in the dose-escalation patients. Three partial responders included one hepatocellular carcinoma patient and two cutaneous melanoma patients.

The repertoire was sequenced with immunoSEQ multiplex PCR; TCRdb's copy has only in-frame clones and lacks some. The sample contains approximately 44,000 clones, approximately 86% of which appear only once. Trimming removed 7 bases at V and 3 bases at J, with 10 bases between. CDR1 is MNHNY, CDR2 SVGAGI, per germline (reference sequence). The CDR3 extends over 12 amino acids. At cycle 4 day 1, cycle 7 day 1, and baseline, blood was sampled. The sequence was obtained from an adult with an advanced solid tumor such as melanoma, head and neck, liver or kidney cancer. V usage is TRBV6-6 and J usage is TRBJ2-7, with D possibly matching TRBD1 (6 bases). The starting material was CD4+ or CD8+ T cells sorted from blood, obtained in a trial of the OX40 agonist ivuxolimab. Here the CDR3 DNA reads TGTGCCAGCAAGACCAGGGGCTACGAGCAGTACTTC. Residues: CASKTRGYEQYF.